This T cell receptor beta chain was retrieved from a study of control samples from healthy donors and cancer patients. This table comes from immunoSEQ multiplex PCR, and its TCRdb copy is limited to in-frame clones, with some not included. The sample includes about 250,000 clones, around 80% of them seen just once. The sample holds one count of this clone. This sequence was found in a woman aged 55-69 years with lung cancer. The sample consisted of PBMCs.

CDR3 residues: CASSPPTRYASEAFF. The CDR3 DNA reads TGTGCCAGCAGCCCACCTACCCGGTACGCGTCTGAAGCTTTCTTT. The V call is TRBV28, the J call TRBJ1-1; D unresolved. The CDR3 is made up of 15 amino acids. Germline-derived CDR1 and CDR2 are MDHEN and SYDVKM. V dropped 6 bases and J dropped 6 bases, with 20 bases sitting between them.